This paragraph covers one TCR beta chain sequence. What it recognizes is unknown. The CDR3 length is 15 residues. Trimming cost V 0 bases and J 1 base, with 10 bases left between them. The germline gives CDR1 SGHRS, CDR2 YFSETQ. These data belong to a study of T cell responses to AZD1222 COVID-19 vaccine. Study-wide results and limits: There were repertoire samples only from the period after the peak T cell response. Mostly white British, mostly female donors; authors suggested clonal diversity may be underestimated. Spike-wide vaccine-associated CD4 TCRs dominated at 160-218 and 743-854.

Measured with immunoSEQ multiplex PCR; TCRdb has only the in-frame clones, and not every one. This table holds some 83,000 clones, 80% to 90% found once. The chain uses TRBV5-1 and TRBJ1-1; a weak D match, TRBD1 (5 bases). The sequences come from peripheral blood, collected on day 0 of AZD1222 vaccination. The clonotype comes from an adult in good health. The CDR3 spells CASSLAGGGNTEAFF. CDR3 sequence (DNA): TGCGCCAGCAGCTTGGCCGGGGGAGGGAACACTGAAGCTTTCTTT.